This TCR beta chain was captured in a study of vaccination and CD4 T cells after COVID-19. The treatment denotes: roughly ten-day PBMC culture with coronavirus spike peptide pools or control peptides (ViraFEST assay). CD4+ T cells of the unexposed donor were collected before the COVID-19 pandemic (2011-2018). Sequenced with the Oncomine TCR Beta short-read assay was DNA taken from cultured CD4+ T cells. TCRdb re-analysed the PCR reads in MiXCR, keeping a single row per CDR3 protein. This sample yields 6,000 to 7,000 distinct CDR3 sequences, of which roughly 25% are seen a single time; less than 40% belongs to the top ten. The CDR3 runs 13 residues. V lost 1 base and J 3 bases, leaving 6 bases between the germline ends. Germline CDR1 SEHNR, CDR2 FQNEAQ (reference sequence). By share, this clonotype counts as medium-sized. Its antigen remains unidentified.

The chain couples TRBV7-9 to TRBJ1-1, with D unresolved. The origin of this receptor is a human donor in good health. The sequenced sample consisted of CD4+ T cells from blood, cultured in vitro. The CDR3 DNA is TGTGCCAGCAGCTTAGATCGAGACACTGAAGCTTTCTTT. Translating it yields CASSLDRDTEAFF.